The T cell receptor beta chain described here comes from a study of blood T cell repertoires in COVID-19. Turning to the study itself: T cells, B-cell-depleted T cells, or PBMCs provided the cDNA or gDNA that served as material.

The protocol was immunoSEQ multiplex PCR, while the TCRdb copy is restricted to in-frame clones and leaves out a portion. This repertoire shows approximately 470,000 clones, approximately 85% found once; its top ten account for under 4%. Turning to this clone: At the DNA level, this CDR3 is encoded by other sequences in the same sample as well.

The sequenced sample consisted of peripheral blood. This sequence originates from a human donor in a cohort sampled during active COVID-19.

The chain's CDR3 is CASSRSDNTEAFF. The CDR3 nucleotides read TGTGCCAGCAGCCGGAGCGATAACACTGAAGCTTTCTTT. The chain combines TRBV7-2 with TRBJ1-1; D gene uncertain. CDR1 SGHTA and CDR2 FQGNSA come from the germline V gene. V was cut by 5 bases and J by 2 bases, with 9 bases left in between. The CDR3 covers 13 residues.